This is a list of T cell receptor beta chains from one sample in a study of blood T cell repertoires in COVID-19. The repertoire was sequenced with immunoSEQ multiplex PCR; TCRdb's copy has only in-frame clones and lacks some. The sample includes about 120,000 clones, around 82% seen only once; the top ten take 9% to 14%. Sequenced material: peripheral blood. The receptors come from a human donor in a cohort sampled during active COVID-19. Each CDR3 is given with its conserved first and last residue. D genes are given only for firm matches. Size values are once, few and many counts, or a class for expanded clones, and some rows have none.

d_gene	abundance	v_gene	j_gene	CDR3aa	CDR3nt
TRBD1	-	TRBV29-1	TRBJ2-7	CSVAGTGAVEQYF	TGCAGCGTTGCCGGGACAGGGGCAGTCGAGCAGTACTTC
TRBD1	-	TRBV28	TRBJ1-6	CASSPGTGYSPLHF	TGTGCCAGCAGCCCTGGGACAGGATATTCACCCCTCCACTTT
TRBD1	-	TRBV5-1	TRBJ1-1	CASSLDSGQGEAFF	TGCGCCAGCAGCTTGGATTCCGGACAGGGGGAAGCTTTCTTT
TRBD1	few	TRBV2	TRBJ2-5	CASSLTGKETQYF	TGTGCCAGCAGCCTGACAGGGAAAGAGACCCAGTACTTC
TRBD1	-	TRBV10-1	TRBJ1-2	CASSESRTGAYGYTF	TGCGCCAGCAGTGAGTCCAGGACAGGGGCCTATGGCTACACCTTC
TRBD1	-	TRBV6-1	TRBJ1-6	CASSEISGQGNSPLHF	TGTGCCAGCAGTGAAATTTCGGGACAGGGAAATTCACCCCTCCACTTT
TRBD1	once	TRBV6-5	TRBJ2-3	CASSYSTGSGDTQYF	TGTGCCAGCAGTTACTCGACAGGGTCGGGAGATACGCAGTATTTT
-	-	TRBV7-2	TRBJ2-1	CASSPELIYNEQFF	TGTGCCAGCAGCCCTGAGCTTATTTACAATGAGCAGTTCTTC
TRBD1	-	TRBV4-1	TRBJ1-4	CASSLLGTGNEKLFF	TGCGCCAGCAGCCTACTCGGGACAGGAAATGAAAAACTGTTTTTT
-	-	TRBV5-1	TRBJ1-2	CASSVDTAGGYTF	TGCGCCAGCAGCGTGGACACCGCGGGTGGCTACACCTTC
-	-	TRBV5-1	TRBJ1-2	CASSPRGGYGYTF	TGCGCCAGCAGCCCACGGGGGGGCTATGGCTACACCTTC
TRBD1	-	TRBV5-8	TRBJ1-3	CASSFGTGSSGNTIYF	TGTGCCAGCAGCTTTGGGACAGGGTCCTCTGGAAACACCATATATTTT
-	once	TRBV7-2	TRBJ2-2	CASSSPTTYTGELFF	TGTGCCAGCAGCTCCCCGACTACTTACACCGGGGAGCTGTTTTTT
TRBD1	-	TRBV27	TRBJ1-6	CASSPRQGRDSPLHF	TGTGCCAGCAGTCCGAGACAGGGGCGAGATTCACCCCTCCACTTT
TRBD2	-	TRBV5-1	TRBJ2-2	CASSGSSGGWSGELFF	TGCGCCAGCAGCGGGTCTAGCGGGGGCTGGTCCGGGGAGCTGTTTTTT
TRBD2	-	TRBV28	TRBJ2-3	CASANSGGAKDTQYF	TGTGCCAGCGCGAATAGCGGGGGGGCCAAAGATACGCAGTATTTT
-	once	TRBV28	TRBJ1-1	CASTIVRGRGLDTEAFF	TGTGCCAGCACTATAGTCAGGGGCAGAGGGTTAGACACTGAAGCTTTCTTT
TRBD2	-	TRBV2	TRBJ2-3	CASSEALSGGFTDTQYF	TGTGCCAGCAGTGAAGCGCTTAGCGGGGGGTTTACAGATACGCAGTATTTT
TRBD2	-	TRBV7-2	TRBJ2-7	CASSLGPQAGANEQYF	TGTGCCAGCAGCTTAGGGCCCCAAGCGGGGGCTAACGAGCAGTACTTC
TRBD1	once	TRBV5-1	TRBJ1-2	CASRVGTGNYGYTF	TGCGCCAGCAGGGTGGGGACAGGGAACTATGGCTACACCTTC
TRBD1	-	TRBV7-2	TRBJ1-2	CASSSTGGVSIYGYTF	TGTGCCAGCAGCTCGACAGGGGGCGTGAGCATCTATGGCTACACCTTC
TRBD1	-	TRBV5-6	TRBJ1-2	CASSLQGGSYGYTF	TGTGCCAGCAGCTTGCAGGGGGGAAGCTATGGCTACACCTTC
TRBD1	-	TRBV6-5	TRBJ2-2	CASSWDRNTGELFF	TGTGCCAGCAGTTGGGACAGAAACACCGGGGAGCTGTTTTTT